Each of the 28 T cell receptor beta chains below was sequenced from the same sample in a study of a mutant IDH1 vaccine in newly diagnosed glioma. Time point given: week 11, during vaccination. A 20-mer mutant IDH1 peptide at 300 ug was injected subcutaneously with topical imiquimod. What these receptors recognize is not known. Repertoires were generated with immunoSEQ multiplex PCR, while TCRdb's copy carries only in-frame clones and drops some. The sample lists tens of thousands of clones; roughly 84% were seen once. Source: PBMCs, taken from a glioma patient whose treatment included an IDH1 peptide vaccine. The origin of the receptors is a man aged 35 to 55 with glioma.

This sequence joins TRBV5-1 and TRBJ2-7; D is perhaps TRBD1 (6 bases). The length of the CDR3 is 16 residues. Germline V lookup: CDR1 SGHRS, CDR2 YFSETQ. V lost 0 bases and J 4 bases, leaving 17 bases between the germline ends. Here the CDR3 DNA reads TGCGCCAGCAGCTTGGCCGGACGGGCAGGGGTTTACGAGCAGTACTTC. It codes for CASSLAGRAGVYEQYF. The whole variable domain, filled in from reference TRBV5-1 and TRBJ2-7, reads KAGVTQTPRYLIKTRGQQVTLSCSPISGHRSVSWYQQTPGQGLQFLFEYFSETQRNKGNFPGRFSGRQFSNSRSEMNVSTLELGDSALYLCASSLAGRAGVYEQYFGPGTRLTVT.

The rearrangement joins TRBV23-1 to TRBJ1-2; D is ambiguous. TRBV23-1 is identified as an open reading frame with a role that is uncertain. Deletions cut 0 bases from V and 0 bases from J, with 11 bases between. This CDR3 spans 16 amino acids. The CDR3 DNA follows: TGCGCCAGCAGTCAATCGAGGCGGGGATCTAACTATGGCTACACCTTC. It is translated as CASSQSRRGSNYGYTF.

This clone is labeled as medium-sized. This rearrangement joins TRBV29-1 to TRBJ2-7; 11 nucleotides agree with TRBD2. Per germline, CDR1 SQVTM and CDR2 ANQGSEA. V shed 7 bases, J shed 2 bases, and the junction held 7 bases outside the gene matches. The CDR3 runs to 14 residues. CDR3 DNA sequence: TGCAGCGCCTACTTTAGCGGGAGGGCCTACGAGCAGTACTTC. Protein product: CSAYFSGRAYEQYF.

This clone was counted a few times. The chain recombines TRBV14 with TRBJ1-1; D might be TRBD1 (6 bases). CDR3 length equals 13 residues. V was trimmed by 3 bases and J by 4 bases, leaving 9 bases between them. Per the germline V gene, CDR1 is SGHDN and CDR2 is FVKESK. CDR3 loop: CASSQIQGTEAFF. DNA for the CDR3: TGTGCCAGCAGCCAGATACAGGGCACTGAAGCTTTCTTT.

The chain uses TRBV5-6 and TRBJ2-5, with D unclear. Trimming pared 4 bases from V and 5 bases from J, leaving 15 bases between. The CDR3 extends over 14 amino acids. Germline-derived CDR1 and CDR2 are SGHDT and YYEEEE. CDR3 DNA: TGTGCCAGCAGCCAAAGACGTCCTGGGGAGACCCAGTACTTC. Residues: CASSQRRPGETQYF.

The CDR3 DNA reads TGTGCCAGCAGTGACAGGGCGAACACCGGGGAGCTGTTTTTT. This gives the protein CASSDRANTGELFF. The J gene is TRBJ2-2, the V gene TRBV7-9, with TRBD1 identical over 7 bases. CDR3 length equals 14 residues. CDR1 is SEHNR, CDR2 FQNEAQ, per germline (reference sequence). V gave up 6 bases and J gave up 0 bases; unmatched junction bases: 1.

The CDR3 reads CASSFTTTSTDTQYF. CDR3 nucleotides: TGTGCCAGCAGCTTCACGACCACTAGCACAGATACGCAGTATTTT. J is TRBJ2-3 and V is TRBV7-2; D gene unclear. The V and J ends lost 3 bases and 0 bases respectively, with 10 bases between them. Germline CDR1 and CDR2: SGHTA and FQGNSA. The length of the CDR3 is 15 residues.

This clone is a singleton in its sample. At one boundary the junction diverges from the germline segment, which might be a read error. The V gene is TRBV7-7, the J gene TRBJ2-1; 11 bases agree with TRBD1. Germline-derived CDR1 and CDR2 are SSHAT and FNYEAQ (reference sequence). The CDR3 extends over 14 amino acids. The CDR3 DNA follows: TGTGCTAGCAGCAACGGACAGGGGGCTGGTGAGCAGTTCTTC. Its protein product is CASSNGQGAGEQFF.

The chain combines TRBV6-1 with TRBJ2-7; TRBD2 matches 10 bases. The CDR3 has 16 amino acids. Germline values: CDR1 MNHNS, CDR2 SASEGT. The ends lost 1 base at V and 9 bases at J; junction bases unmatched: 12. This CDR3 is CASSEVGALAGAPQYF. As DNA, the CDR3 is TGTGCCAGCAGTGAAGTGGGGGCTCTAGCGGGAGCGCCGCAGTACTTC.

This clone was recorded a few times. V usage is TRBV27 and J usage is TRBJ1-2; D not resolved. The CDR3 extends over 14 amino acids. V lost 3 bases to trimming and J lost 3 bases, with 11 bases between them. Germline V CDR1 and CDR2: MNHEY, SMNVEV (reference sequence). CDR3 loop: CASSFLSKDYGYTF. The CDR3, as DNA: TGTGCCAGCAGTTTTCTGTCAAAGGACTATGGCTACACCTTC.

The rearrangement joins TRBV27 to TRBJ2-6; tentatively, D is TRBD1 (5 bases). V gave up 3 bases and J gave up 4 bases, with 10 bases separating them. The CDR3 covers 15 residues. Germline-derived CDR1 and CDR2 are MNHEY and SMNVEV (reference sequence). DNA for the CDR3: TGTGCCAGCAGTTTTAATAGGGGCGGGGCCAACGTCCTGACTTTC. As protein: CASSFNRGGANVLTF.

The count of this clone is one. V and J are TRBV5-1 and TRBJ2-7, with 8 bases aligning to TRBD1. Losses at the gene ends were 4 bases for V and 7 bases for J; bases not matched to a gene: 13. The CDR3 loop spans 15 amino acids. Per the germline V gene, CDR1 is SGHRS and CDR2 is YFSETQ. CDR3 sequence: CASSTGQGTAVEQYF. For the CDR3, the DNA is TGCGCCAGCAGCACTGGACAGGGAACAGCGGTTGAGCAGTACTTC.

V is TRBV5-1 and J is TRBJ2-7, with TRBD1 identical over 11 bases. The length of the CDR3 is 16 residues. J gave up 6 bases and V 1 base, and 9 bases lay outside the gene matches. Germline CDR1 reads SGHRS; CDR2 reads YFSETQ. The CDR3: CASSLSGQGADGEQYF. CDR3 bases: TGCGCCAGCAGCTTGTCCGGACAGGGGGCTGACGGCGAGCAGTACTTC.

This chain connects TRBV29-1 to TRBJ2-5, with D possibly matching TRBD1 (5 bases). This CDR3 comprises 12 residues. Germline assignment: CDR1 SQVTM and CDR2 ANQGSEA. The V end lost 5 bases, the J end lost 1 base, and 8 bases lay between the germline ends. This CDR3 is CSVTDTQETQYF. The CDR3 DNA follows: TGCAGCGTTACGGACACCCAAGAGACCCAGTACTTC.

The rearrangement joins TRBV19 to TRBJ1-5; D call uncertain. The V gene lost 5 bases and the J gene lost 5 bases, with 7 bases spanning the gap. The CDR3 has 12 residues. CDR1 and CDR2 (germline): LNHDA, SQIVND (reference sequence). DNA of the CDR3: TGTGCCAGTAGTGGGGAGTATCAGCCCCAGCATTTT. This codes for CASSGEYQPQHF.

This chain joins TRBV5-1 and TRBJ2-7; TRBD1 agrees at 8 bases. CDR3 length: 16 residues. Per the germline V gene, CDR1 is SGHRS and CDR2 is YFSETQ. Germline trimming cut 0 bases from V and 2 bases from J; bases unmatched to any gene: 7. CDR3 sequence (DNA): TGCGCCAGCAGCTTGGTCCCTCAGGGGGCAGCCTACGAGCAGTACTTC. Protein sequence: CASSLVPQGAAYEQYF.

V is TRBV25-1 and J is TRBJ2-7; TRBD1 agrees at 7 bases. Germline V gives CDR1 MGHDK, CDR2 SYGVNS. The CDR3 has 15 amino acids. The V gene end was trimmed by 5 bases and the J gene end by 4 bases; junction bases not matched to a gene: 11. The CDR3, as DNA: TGTGCCAGCAGTCCCACTCGGGACAGATCGTACGAGCAGTACTTC. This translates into CASSPTRDRSYEQYF.

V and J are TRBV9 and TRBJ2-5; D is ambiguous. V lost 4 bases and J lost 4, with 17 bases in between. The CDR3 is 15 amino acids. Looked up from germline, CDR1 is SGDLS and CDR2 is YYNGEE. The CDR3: CASSNPTRVGETQYF. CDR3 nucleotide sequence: TGTGCCAGCAGCAACCCCACTCGGGTGGGAGAGACCCAGTACTTC.

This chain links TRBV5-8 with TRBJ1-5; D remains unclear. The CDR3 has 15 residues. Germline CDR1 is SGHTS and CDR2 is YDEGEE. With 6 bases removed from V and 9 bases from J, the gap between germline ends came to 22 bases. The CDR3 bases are TGTGCCAGCACCCTACAAGGATCGGAGGCAGGGCCCCAGCATTTT. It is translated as CASTLQGSEAGPQHF.

Here the CDR3 reads CSVLLPYEQYF. CDR3 in DNA: TGCAGCGTATTGTTGCCGTACGAGCAGTACTTC. The chain uses TRBV20-1 and TRBJ2-7; D gene ambiguous. Germline V CDR1 and CDR2: DFQATT, SNEGSKA (reference sequence). There are 11 residues in the CDR3.

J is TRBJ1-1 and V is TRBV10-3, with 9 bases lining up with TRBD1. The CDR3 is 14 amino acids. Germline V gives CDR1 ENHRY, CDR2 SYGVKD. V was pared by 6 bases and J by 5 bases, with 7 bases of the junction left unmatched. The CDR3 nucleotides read TGTGCCATCAGACAGGGGGCTAGCGTGACTGAAGCTTTCTTT. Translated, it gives CAIRQGASVTEAFF.

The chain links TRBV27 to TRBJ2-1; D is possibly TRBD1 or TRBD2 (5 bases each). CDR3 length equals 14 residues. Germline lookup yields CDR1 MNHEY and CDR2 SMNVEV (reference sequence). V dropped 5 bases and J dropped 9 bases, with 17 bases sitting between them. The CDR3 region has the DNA TGTGCCAGCAGTCCTCTTTTGGGGGATGGTGAGCAGTTCTTC. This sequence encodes CASSPLLGDGEQFF.

The CDR3 region is CASLRRWQGSSGANVLTF. The CDR3 DNA follows: TGTGCCAGCCTAAGGAGGTGGCAGGGAAGCTCTGGGGCCAACGTCCTGACTTTC. The V and J genes are TRBV28 and TRBJ2-6; D may match TRBD1 or TRBD2 (5 bases each). Trimming took off 8 bases at V and 0 bases at J, with 20 bases between the two ends. The length of the CDR3 is 18 residues. Germline values: CDR1 MDHEN, CDR2 SYDVKM. Together with reference TRBV28 and TRBJ2-6, the CDR3 gives the full variable domain: DVKVTQSSRYLVKRTGEKVFLECVQDMDHENMFWYRQDPGLGLRLIYFSYDVKMKEKGDIPEGYSVSREKKERFSLILESASTNQTSMYLCASLRRWQGSSGANVLTFGAGSRLTVL.

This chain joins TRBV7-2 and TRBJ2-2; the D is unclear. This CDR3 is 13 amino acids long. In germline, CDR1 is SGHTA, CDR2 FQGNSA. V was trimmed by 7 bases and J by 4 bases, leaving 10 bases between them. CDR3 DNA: TGTGCCAGCACCCCCTCGGGCACCGGGGAGCTGTTTTTT. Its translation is CASTPSGTGELFF.

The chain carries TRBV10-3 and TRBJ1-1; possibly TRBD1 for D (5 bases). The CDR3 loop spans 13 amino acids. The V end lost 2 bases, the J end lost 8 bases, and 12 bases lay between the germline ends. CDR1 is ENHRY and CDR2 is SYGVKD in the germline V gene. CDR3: CAISEGGTLEAFF. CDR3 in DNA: TGTGCCATCAGTGAGGGGGGGACCCTAGAAGCTTTCTTT.

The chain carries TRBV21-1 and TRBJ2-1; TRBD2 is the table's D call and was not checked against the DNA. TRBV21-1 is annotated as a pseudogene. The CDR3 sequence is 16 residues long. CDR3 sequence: CASSPPLAQTYNGQFF. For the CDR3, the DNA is TGTGCCAGCAGCCCACCCCTAGCCCAGACCTACAATGGGCAGTTCTTC.

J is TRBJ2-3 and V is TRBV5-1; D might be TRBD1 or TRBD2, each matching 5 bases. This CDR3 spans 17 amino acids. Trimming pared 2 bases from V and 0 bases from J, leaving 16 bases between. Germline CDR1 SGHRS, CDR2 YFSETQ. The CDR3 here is CASSLLPRDGSTDTQYF. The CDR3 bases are TGCGCCAGCAGCTTATTGCCACGGGACGGGAGCACAGATACGCAGTATTTT.

CDR3 nucleotides: TGTGCCAGCTCACCCCAGGGTTCGAGGAGGGATACGCAGTATTTT. The encoded protein is CASSPQGSRRDTQYF. J is TRBJ2-3 and V is TRBV18, with D perhaps TRBD1 or TRBD2 (5 bases each). Trimming pared 3 bases from V and 6 bases from J, leaving 16 bases between. Per the germline V gene, CDR1 is KGHSH and CDR2 is LQKENI. The CDR3 runs to 15 residues.